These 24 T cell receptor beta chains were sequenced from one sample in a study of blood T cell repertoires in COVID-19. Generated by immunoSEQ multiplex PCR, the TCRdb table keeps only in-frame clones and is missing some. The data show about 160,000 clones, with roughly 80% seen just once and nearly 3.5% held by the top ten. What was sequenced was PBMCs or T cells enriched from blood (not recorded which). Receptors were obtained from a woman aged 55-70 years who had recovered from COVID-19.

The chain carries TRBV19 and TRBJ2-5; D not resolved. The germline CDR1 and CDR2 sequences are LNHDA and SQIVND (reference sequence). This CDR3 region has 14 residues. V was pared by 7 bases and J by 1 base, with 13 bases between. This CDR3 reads CASTPRPGQETQYF. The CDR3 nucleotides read TGTGCCAGTACTCCCCGGCCGGGCCAAGAGACCCAGTACTTC.

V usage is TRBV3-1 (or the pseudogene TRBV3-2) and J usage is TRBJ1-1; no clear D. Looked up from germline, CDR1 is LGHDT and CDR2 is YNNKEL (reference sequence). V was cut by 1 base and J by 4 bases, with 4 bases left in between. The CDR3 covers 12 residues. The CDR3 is CASSQVSTEAFF. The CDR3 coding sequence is TGTGCCAGCAGCCAAGTATCCACTGAAGCTTTCTTT.

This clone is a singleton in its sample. CDR3 loop: CASSEEAASSYEQYF. CDR3 bases: TGTGCCAGCAGTGAAGAAGCGGCGAGCTCCTACGAGCAGTACTTC. The chain uses TRBV2 and TRBJ2-7; D may be TRBD2 (5 bases). CDR1 is SNHLY, CDR2 FYNNEI, per germline. This CDR3 region has 15 residues. V was trimmed by 1 base and J by 0 bases, leaving 10 bases between them.

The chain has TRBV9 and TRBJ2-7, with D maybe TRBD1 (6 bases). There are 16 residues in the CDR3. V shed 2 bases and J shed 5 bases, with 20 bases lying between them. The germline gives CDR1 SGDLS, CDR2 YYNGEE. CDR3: CASSVSGASSLNEQYF. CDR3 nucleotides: TGTGCCAGCAGCGTTTCAGGGGCGTCGAGTCTGAACGAGCAGTACTTC.

The CDR3 region has the DNA TGTGCCAGCAGCCTGACTGTCCCGGATACGCAGTATTTT. Translation: CASSLTVPDTQYF. This sequence joins TRBV3-1 (or the pseudogene TRBV3-2) and TRBJ2-3; D is unclear. Germline-derived CDR1 and CDR2 are LGHDT and YNNKEL (reference sequence). This CDR3 region has 13 residues. V was clipped by 4 bases and J by 6 bases, with 11 bases between them.

This CDR3 reads CASSYRGRVGTEAFF. The CDR3 DNA is TGTGCCAGCAGTTACAGGGGGAGGGTGGGAACTGAAGCTTTCTTT. The V call is TRBV27, the J call TRBJ1-1; 8 bases align to TRBD1. The CDR3 runs to 15 residues. V was pared by 4 bases and J by 5 bases, with 9 bases of the junction left unmatched. Germline assignment: CDR1 MNHEY and CDR2 SMNVEV (reference sequence).

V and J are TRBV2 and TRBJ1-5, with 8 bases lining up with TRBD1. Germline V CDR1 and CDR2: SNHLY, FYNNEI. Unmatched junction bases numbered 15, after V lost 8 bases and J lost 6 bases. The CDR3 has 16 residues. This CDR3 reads CASGEKQGVLGQPQHF. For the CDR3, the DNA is TGTGCCAGCGGGGAGAAACAGGGGGTTTTGGGTCAGCCCCAGCATTTT.

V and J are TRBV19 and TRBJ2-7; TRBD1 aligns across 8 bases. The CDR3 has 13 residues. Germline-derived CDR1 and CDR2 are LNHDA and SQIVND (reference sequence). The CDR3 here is CASGTGFSYEQYF. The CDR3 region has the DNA TGTGCGTCCGGGACAGGCTTCTCCTACGAGCAGTACTTC.

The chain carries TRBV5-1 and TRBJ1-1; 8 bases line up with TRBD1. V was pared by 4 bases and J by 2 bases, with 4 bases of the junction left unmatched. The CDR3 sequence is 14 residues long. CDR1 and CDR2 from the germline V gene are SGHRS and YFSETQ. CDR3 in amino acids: CASSRTGPNTEAFF. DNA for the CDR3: TGCGCCAGCAGCAGGACAGGGCCTAACACTGAAGCTTTCTTT. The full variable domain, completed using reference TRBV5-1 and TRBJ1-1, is KAGVTQTPRYLIKTRGQQVTLSCSPISGHRSVSWYQQTPGQGLQFLFEYFSETQRNKGNFPGRFSGRQFSNSRSEMNVSTLELGDSALYLCASSRTGPNTEAFFGQGTRLTVV.

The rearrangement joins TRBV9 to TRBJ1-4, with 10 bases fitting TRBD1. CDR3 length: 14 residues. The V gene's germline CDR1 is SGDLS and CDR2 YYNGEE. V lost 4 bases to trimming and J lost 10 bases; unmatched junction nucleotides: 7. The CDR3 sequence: CASSTRQGAGKLFF. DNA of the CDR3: TGTGCCAGCAGCACACGACAGGGGGCGGGAAAACTGTTTTTT. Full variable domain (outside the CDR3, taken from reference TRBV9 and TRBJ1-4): DSGVTQTPKHLITATGQRVTLRCSPRSGDLSVYWYQQSLDQGLQFLIQYYNGEERAKGNILERFSAQQFPDLHSELNLSSLELGDSALYFCASSTRQGAGKLFFGSGTQLSVL.

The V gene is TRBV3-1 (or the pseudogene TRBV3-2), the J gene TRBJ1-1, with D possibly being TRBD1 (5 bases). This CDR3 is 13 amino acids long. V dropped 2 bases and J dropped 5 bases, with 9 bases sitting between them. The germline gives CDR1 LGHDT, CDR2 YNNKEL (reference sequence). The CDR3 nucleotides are TGTGCCAGCAGCCAACCAGGGCAAACTGAAGCTTTCTTT. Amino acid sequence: CASSQPGQTEAFF.

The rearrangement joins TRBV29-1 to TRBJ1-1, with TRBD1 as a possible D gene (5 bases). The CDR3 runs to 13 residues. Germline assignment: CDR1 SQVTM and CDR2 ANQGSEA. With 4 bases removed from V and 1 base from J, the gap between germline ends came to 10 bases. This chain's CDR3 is CSVGQGPNTEAFF. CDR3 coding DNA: TGCAGCGTTGGGCAGGGCCCGAACACTGAAGCTTTCTTT.

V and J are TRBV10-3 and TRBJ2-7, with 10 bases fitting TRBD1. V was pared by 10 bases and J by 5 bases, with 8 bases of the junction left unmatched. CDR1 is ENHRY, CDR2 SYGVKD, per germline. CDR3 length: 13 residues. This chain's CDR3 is CATARQGANEQYF. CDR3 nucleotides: TGTGCCACCGCTAGACAGGGGGCCAACGAGCAGTACTTC.

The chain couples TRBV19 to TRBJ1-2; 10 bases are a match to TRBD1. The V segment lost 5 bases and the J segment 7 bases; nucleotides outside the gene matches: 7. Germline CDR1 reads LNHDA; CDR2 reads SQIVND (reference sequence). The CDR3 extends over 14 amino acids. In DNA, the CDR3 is TGTGCCAGTAGTCCGACAGGGGGCGCGGCTGGCTACACCTTC. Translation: CASSPTGGAAGYTF.

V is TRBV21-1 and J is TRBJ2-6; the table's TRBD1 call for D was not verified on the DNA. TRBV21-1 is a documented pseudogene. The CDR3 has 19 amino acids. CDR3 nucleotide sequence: TGTGCCAGCAGCAAAGGTCATGGGACAGACTACTCTGGGGCCAACGTCCTGACTTTC. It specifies CASSKGHGTDYSGANVLTF.

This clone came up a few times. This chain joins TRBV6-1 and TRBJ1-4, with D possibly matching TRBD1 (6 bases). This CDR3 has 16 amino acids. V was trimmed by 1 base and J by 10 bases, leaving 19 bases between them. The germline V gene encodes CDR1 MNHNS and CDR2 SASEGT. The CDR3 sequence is CASSEVGGLGQAKLFF. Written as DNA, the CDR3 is TGTGCCAGCAGTGAAGTTGGGGGCTTAGGTCAGGCAAAACTGTTTTTT.

CDR3 amino acids: CASSKHGTGNMNTEAFF. Written as DNA, the CDR3 is TGCGCCAGCAGCAAACACGGGACAGGCAACATGAACACTGAAGCTTTCTTT. V usage is TRBV4-1 and J usage is TRBJ1-1; TRBD1 aligns across 8 bases. V gave up 5 bases and J gave up 0 bases; unmatched junction bases: 11. Germline CDR1 reads MGHRA; CDR2 reads YSYEKL. The CDR3 is 17 residues long.

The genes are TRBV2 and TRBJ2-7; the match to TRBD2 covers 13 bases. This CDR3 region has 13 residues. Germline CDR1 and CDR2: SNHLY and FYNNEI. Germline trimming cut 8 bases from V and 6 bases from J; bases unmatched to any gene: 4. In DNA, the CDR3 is TGTGCCAGCGGACTAGCGGGGGTTAGCGAGCAGTACTTC. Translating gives CASGLAGVSEQYF.

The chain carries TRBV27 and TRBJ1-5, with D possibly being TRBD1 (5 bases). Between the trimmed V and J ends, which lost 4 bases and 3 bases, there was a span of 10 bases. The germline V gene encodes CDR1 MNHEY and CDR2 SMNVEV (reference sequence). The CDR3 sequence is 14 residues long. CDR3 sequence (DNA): TGTGCCAGCAGTTCCAGGGATAACAATCAGCCCCAGCATTTT. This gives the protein CASSSRDNNQPQHF.

The CDR3 DNA sequence: TGCAGCGTTGACCCCAGCACCGGGGAGCTGTTTTTT. It specifies CSVDPSTGELFF. The V gene is TRBV29-1, the J gene TRBJ2-2; D gene uncertain. From germline, CDR1 is SQVTM and CDR2 ANQGSEA. CDR3 length: 12 amino acids. V shed 3 bases and J shed 4 bases, with 6 bases lying between them.

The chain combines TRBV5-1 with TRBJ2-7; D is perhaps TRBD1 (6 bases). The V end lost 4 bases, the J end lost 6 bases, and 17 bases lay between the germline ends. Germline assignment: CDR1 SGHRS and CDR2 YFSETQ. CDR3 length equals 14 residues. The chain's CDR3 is CASSLAPQGPEQYF. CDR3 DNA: TGCGCCAGCAGCCTGGCCCCACAGGGCCCCGAGCAGTACTTC.

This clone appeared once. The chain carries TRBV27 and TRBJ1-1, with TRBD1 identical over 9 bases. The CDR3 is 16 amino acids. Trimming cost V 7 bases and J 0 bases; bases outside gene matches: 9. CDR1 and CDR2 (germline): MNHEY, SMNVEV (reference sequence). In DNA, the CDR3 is TGTGCCAGCATTCGTAGTACAGGGGGCTTGAACACTGAAGCTTTCTTT. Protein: CASIRSTGGLNTEAFF.

The CDR3 spells CASSRAAGESPLHF. DNA for the CDR3: TGTGCCAGCAGCCGGGCGGCAGGGGAGTCACCCCTCCACTTT. The J gene is TRBJ1-6, the V gene TRBV3-1 (or the pseudogene TRBV3-2), with a possible D match to TRBD1 (6 bases). V was clipped by 4 bases and J by 10 bases, with 14 bases between them. CDR3 length: 14 amino acids. From germline, CDR1 is LGHDT and CDR2 YNNKEL (reference sequence).

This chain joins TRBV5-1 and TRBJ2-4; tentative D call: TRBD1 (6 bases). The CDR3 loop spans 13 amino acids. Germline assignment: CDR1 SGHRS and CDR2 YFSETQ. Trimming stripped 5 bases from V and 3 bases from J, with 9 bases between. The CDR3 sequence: CASRTGDKNIQYF. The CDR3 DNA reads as TGCGCCAGCAGGACAGGAGACAAAAACATTCAGTACTTC.